These T cell receptor beta chains were read from a single sample in a study of monozygotic twins with inflammatory bowel disease. From its re-call of the 5' RACE reads, TCRdb lists each CDR3 protein once, without DNA. The table lists a few hundred thousand distinct CDR3 sequences. Sequencing was carried out using blood. The receptors originated from a human donor with ulcerative colitis or Crohn's disease, or a healthy co-twin of an affected twin (not recorded which). Both conserved end residues are part of each CDR3.

CDR3 protein	CDR3 length	V gene	J gene
CPWDMCRVRDTQYF	14	TRBV23-1	TRBJ2-3
CASSRQGYGYTF	12	TRBV6-5	TRBJ1-2
CASSENRGRNQPQHF	15	TRBV2	TRBJ1-5
CASSIQGALGELFF	14	TRBV5-4	TRBJ2-2
CASRHSGGAGELFF	14	TRBV12-3/TRBV12-4	TRBJ2-2
CSARGGAGGPRNEQFF	16	TRBV20-1	TRBJ2-1
CASSPRPRTSNQPQHF	16	TRBV7-2	TRBJ1-5
CASSMYSSYEQYF	13	TRBV7-2	TRBJ2-7
CASSVVYGASGGADTQYF	18	TRBV9	TRBJ2-3
CASSSMRGGTDTQYF	15	TRBV7-3	TRBJ2-3
CSAGPSSGGSDTQYF	15	TRBV20-1	TRBJ2-3
CASSLGPSGGSYEQYF	16	TRBV7-2	TRBJ2-7
CASSPDGTGVETQYF	15	TRBV2	TRBJ2-5
CASSFRWTSGGSYNEQFF	18	TRBV11-2	TRBJ2-1
CASSIRGQETQYF	13	TRBV7-3	TRBJ2-5
CAISESVAGNSYEQYF	16	TRBV10-3	TRBJ2-7
CATRVPNTEAFF	12	TRBV10-3	TRBJ1-1
CASSLAPRAGDYNEQFF	17	TRBV12-3/TRBV12-4	TRBJ2-1
CASSPGQSVYEQYF	14	TRBV5-1	TRBJ2-7
CASSLILAGGEYEQYF	16	TRBV5-1	TRBJ2-7
CSARRGAWAETQYF	14	TRBV20-1	TRBJ2-5
CASSYSPDRAGGTEAFF	17	TRBV6-5	TRBJ1-1
CASSWSRYYEQYF	13	TRBV28	TRBJ2-7
CASSPTKDTQYF	12	TRBV12-3/TRBV12-4	TRBJ2-3
CSSRANEGAYHF	12	TRBV20-1	TRBJ1-5
CAISGTRDSETQYF	14	TRBV10-3	TRBJ2-5
CASSYTPPTLAKNIQYF	17	TRBV4-1	TRBJ2-4
CSATSDRNSYEQYF	14	TRBV20-1	TRBJ2-7
CASSFAGQENYEQYF	15	TRBV7-2	TRBJ2-7
CATSPQRWGDYGYTF	15	TRBV15	TRBJ1-2
CASSPRQAGQPQHF	14	TRBV12-3/TRBV12-4	TRBJ1-5
CASSLDRGGNEAFF	14	TRBV5-4	TRBJ1-1
CASSQVNTDRAGELFF	16	TRBV4-3	TRBJ2-2
CASSIADRAGEQYF	14	TRBV3-1	TRBJ2-7
CASSGQGPNQPQHF	14	TRBV2	TRBJ1-5
CASSLGPLGEITHNEQFF	18	TRBV5-1	TRBJ2-1
CASSLGGFPREQFF	14	TRBV9	TRBJ2-1
CASSQDSVLAGGLEQFF	17	TRBV4-1	TRBJ2-1
CSAYGSGTGQEKLFF	15	TRBV20-1	TRBJ1-4
CASSQDLGTSGVVFF	15	TRBV4-3	TRBJ2-1
CASRWGVYNEQFF	13	TRBV6-2/TRBV6-3	TRBJ2-1
CASSSRGDVQYF	12	TRBV7-9	TRBJ2-3
CSARGGGHEQYF	12	TRBV20-1	TRBJ2-7
CASSLVGGVTYNEQFF	16	TRBV11-2	TRBJ2-1
CSGIRGLNTEAFF	13	TRBV29-1	TRBJ1-1
CSARDGGSGANVLTF	15	TRBV20-1	TRBJ2-6